The T cell receptor (beta chain) described here comes from a study of cytomegalovirus exposure and HLA in healthy donors. Regarding the study as a whole: The likely explanation for a cluster of highly shared sequence variants was sequencing artifact. The investigators catalogued 150 or so TCR beta chains as cytomegalovirus-associated. The authors confirmed in vitro that a few CMV-associated chains were specific for CMV antigens.

The primer mix had 60 Vbeta and 13 Jbeta primers. In the original analysis: Per a later analysis, the number of unique TCR beta chains was roughly 87 million, of which about 10 million were shared. Assay: immunoSEQ multiplex PCR; the TCRdb copy retains only in-frame clones and omits some. V and J calls and clone size come straight from that table; D and trimming were deduced from the DNA. Of approximately 170,000 clones detected, over 70% appear once; the ten largest clones hold 2.5% to 4%. Regarding this clone: The antigen remains undetermined.

The CDR3 is 11 amino acids. CDR1 and CDR2 (germline): DFQATT, SNEGSKA (reference sequence). V lost 5 bases and J 5 bases, leaving 8 bases between the germline ends. Sequencing input: PBMCs. The chain recombines TRBV20-1 with TRBJ2-3; D gene uncertain. The source of this sequence is a young woman in good health and CMV-seropositive. The CDR3 DNA is TGCAGTGCTCCTTTAGTAGATACGCAGTATTTT. Protein sequence: CSAPLVDTQYF.